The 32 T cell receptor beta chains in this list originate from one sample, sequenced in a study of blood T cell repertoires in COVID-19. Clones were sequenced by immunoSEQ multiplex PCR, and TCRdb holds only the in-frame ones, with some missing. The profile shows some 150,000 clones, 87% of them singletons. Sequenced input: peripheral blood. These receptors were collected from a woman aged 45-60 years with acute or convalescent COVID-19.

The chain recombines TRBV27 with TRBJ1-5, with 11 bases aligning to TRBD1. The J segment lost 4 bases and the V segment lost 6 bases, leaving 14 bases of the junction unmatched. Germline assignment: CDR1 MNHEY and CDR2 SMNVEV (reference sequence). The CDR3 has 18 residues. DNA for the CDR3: TGTGCCAGCAGCCGAGCTCGAGAAGGGACAGGGGGTAATCAGCCCCAGCATTTT. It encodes CASSRAREGTGGNQPQHF.

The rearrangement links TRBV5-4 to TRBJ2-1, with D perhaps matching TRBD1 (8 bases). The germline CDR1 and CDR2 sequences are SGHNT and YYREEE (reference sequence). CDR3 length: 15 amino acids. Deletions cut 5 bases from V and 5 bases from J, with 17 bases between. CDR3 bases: TGTGCCAGCAGGCTGGACAGGGAGGGTCACAATGAGCAGTTCTTC. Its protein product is CASRLDREGHNEQFF.

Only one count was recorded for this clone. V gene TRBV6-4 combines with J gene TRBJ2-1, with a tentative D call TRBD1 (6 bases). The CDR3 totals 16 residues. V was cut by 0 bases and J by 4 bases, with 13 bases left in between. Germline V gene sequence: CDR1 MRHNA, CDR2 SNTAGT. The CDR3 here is CASSDSTGTPYNEQFF. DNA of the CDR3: TGTGCCAGCAGTGACTCTACCGGGACACCTTACAATGAGCAGTTCTTC.

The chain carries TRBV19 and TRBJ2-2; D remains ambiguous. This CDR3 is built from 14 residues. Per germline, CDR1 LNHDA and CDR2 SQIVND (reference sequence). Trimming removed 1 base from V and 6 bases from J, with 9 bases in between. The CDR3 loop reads CASSIVGYPGELFF. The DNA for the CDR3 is TGTGCCAGTAGTATAGTCGGGTACCCCGGGGAGCTGTTTTTT. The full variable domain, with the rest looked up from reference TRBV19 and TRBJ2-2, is DGGITQSPKYLFRKEGQNVTLSCEQNLNHDAMYWYRQDPGQGLRLIYYSQIVNDFQKGDIAEGYSVSREKKESFPLTVTSAQKNPTAFYLCASSIVGYPGELFFGEGSRLTVL.

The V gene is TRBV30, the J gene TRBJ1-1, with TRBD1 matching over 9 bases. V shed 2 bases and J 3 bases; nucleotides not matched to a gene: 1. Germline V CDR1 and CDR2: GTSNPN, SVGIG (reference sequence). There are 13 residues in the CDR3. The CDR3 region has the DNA TGTGCCTGGAGTAGGGACAGGGACACTGAAGCTTTCTTT. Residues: CAWSRDRDTEAFF.

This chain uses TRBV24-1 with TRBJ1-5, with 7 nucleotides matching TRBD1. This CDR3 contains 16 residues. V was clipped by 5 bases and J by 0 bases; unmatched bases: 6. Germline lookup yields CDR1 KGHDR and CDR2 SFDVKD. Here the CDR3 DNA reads TGTGCCACCAGTGTAGGGGGCGCTTATAGCAATCAGCCCCAGCATTTT. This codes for CATSVGGAYSNQPQHF.

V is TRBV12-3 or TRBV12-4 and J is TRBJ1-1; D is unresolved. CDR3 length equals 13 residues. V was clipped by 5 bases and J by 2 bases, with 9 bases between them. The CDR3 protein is CASSQVSNTEAFF. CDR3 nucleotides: TGTGCCAGCAGTCAAGTCAGTAACACTGAAGCTTTCTTT.

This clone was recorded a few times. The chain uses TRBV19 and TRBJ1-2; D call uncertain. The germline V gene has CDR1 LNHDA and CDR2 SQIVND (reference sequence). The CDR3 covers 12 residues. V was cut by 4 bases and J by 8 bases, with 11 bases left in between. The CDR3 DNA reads TGTGCCAGTAGTACGTACCCGGGAGGCTACACCTTC. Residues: CASSTYPGGYTF.

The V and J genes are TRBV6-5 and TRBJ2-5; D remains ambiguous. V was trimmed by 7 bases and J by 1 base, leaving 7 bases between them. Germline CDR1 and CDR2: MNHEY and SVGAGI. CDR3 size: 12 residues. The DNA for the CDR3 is TGTGCCAGCACCCATTCCCAAGAGACCCAGTACTTC. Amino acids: CASTHSQETQYF.

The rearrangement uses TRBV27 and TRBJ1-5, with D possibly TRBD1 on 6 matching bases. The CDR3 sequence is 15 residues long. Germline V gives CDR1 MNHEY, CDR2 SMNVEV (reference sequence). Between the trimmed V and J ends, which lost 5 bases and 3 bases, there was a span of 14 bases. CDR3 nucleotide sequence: TGTGCCAGCAGTGGGGCGGACAGCTCCAATCAGCCCCAGCATTTT. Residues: CASSGADSSNQPQHF.

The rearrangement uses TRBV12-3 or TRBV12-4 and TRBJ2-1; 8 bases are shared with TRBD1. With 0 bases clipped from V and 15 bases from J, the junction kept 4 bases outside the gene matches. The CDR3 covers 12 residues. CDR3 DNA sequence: TGTGCCAGCAGTTTAGCAACAGGGGGTGGGTTCTTC. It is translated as CASSLATGGGFF.

CDR3 nucleotide sequence: TGTGCCAGCAGTGAAGCTGGTAGGGGGCTGGGAGAGACCCAGTACTTC. Translated, it gives CASSEAGRGLGETQYF. This rearrangement joins TRBV6-1 to TRBJ2-5; 7 bases are a match to TRBD1. V lost 0 bases and J lost 4; bases outside the gene matches: 8. This CDR3 has 16 amino acids. Germline loops: CDR1 MNHNS, CDR2 SASEGT.

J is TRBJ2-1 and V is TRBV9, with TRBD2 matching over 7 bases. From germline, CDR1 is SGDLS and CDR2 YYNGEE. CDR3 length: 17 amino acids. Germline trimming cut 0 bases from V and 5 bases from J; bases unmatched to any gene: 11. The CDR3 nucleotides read TGTGCCAGCAGCGTAGCCAGCGGGGCTTCGATAAACAATGAGCAGTTCTTC. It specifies CASSVASGASINNEQFF.

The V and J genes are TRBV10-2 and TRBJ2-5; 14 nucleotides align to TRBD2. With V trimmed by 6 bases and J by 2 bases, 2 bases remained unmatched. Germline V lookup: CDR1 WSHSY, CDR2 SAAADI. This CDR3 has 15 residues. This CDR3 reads CASRRTSGGQETQYF. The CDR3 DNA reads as TGCGCCAGCAGAAGGACTAGCGGGGGGCAAGAGACCCAGTACTTC.

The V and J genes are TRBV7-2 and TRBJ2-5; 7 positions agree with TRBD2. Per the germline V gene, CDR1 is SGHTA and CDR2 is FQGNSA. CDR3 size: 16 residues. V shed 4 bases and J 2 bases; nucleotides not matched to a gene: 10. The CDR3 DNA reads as TGTGCCAGCAGCTATTGGGGGGGAGGTACTCAAGAGACCCAGTACTTC. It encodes CASSYWGGGTQETQYF.

The CDR3 DNA follows: TGTGCCATCAGTGTTGGGGCGGCGAACACTGAAGCTTTCTTT. Its translation is CAISVGAANTEAFF. The rearrangement joins TRBV10-3 to TRBJ1-1, with D maybe TRBD1 (5 bases). This CDR3 contains 14 residues. The germline V gene has CDR1 ENHRY and CDR2 SYGVKD. V was shortened by 4 bases and J by 1 base, with 10 bases between the two germline ends.

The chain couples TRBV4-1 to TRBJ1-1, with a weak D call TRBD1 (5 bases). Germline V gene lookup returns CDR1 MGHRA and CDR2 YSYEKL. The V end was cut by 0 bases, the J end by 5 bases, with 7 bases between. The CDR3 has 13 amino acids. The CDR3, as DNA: TGCGCCAGCAGCCAAGATACAGGAACTGAAGCTTTCTTT. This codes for CASSQDTGTEAFF.

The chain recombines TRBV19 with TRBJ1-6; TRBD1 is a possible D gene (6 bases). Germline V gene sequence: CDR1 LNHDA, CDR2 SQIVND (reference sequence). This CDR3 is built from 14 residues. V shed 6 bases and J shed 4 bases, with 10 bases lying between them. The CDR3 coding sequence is TGTGCCAGTAGACCAACAGGGTATAATTCACCCCTCCACTTT. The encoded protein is CASRPTGYNSPLHF.

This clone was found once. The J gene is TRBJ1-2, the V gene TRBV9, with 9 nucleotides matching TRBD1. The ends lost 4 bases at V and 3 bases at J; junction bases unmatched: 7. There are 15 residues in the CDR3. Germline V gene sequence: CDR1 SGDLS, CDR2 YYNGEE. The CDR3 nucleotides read TGTGCCAGCAGCCCCCGACAGGGGGTGGACTATGGCTACACCTTC. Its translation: CASSPRQGVDYGYTF.

Here the CDR3 DNA reads TGTGCCAGTAGCAGACTACGGGGGGGCCAGACCGGGGAGCTGTTTTTT. As protein: CASSRLRGGQTGELFF. The V and J genes are TRBV19 and TRBJ2-2, with 8 bases identical to TRBD2. This CDR3 region has 16 residues. CDR1 and CDR2 (germline): LNHDA, SQIVND (reference sequence). Trimming cost V 6 bases and J 5 bases; bases outside gene matches: 11. The entire variable domain, with the rest obtained from reference TRBV19 and TRBJ2-2, is as follows: DGGITQSPKYLFRKEGQNVTLSCEQNLNHDAMYWYRQDPGQGLRLIYYSQIVNDFQKGDIAEGYSVSREKKESFPLTVTSAQKNPTAFYLCASSRLRGGQTGELFFGEGSRLTVL.

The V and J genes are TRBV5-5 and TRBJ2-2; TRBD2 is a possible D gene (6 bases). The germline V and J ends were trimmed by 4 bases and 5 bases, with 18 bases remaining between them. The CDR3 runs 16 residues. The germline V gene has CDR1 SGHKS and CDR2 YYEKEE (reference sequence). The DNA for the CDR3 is TGTGCCAGCAGCCGGGGACTCGGGGTAGATACCGGGGAGCTGTTTTTT. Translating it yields CASSRGLGVDTGELFF.

As DNA, the CDR3 is TGTGCCAGTAGGGGTTACGGGGGCTATGGCTACACCTTC. Translated: CASRGYGGYGYTF. The chain recombines TRBV19 with TRBJ1-2; D might be TRBD1 (5 bases). Per the germline V gene, CDR1 is LNHDA and CDR2 is SQIVND (reference sequence). Trimming stripped 6 bases from V and 4 bases from J, with 12 bases between. The length of the CDR3 is 13 residues.

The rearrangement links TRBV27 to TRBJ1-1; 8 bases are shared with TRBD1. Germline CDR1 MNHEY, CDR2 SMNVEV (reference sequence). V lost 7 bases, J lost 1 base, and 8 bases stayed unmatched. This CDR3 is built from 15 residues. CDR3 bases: TGTGCCAGCAACCAGGGGGCTTTCAGGAACACTGAAGCTTTCTTT. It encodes CASNQGAFRNTEAFF.

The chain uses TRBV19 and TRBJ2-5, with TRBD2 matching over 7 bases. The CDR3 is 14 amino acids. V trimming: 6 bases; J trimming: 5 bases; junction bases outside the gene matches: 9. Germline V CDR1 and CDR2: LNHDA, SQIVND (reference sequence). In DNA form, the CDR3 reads TGTGCCAGTAGAGTCGAGCAGGGAGGGGAGACCCAGTACTTC. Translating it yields CASRVEQGGETQYF.

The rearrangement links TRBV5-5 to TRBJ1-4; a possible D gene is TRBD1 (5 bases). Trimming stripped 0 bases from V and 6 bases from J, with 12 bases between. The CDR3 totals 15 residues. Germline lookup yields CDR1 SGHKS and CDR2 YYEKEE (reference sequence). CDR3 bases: TGTGCCAGCAGCTTGGAGGGGACTGCCGATGAAAAACTGTTTTTT. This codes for CASSLEGTADEKLFF.

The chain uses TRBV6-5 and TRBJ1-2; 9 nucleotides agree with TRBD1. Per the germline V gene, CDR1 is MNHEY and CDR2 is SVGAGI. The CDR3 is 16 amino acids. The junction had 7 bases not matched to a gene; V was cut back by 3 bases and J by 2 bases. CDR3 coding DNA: TGTGCCAGCAGTTATTTCGGACAGGGGCCAAACTATGGCTACACCTTC. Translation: CASSYFGQGPNYGYTF.

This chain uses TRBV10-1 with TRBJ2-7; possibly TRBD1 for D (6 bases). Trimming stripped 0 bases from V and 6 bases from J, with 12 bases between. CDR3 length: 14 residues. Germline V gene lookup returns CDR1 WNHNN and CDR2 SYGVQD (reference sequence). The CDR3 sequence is CASSESSPRGEQYF. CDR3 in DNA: TGCGCCAGCAGTGAGTCTAGCCCCAGGGGCGAGCAGTACTTC.

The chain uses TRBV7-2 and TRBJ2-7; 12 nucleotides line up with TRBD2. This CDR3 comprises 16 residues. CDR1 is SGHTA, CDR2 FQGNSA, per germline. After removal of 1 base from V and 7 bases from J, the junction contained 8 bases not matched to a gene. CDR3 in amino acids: CASSLDRLAGGQEQYF. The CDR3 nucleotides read TGTGCCAGCAGCTTAGATCGTCTAGCGGGGGGGCAAGAGCAGTACTTC.

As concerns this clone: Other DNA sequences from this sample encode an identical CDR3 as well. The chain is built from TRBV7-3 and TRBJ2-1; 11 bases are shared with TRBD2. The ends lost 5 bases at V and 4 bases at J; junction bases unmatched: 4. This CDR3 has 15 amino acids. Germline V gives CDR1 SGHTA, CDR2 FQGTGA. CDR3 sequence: CASSLSGGAYNEQFF. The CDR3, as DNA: TGTGCCAGCAGCCTTAGCGGGGGGGCGTACAATGAGCAGTTCTTC.

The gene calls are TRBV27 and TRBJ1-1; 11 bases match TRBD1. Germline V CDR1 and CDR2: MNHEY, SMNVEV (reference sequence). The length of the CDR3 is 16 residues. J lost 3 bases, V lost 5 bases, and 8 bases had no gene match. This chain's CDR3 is CASSPWTGGYDTEAFF. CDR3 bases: TGTGCCAGCAGTCCCTGGACAGGGGGCTATGACACTGAAGCTTTCTTT.

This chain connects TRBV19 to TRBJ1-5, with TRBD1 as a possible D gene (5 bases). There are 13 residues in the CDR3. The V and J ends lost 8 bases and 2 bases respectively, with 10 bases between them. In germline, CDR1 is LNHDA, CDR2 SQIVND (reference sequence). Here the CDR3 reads CASAGLGNQPQHF. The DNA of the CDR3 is TGTGCCAGTGCAGGGCTTGGCAATCAGCCCCAGCATTTT.

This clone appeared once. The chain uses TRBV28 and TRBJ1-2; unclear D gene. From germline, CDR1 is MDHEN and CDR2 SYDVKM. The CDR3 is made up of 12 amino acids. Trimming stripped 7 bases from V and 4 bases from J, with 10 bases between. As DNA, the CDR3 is TGTGCCAGCAAACGGAGTGGCTATGGCTACACCTTC. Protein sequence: CASKRSGYGYTF.